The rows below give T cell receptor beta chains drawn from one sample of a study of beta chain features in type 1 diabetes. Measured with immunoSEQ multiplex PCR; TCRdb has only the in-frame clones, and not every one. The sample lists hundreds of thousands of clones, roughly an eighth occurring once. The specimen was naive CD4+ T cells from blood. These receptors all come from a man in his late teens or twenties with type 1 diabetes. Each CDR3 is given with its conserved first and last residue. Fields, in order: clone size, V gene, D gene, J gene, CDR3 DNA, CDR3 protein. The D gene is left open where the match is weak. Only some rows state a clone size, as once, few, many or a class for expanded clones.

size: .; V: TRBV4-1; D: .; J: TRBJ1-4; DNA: TGCGCCAGCAGCCAACCCGACCGGGACCTGGAAAACTTGTTTTTT; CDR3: CASSQPDRDLENLFF
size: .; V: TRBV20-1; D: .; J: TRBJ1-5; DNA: TGCAGTGCTTCTAGCAATCAGCCCCAGCATTTT; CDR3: CSASSNQPQHF
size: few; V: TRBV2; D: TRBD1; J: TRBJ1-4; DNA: TGTGCCAGCAGTGTGGACAGGTCTAATGAAAAACTGTTTTTT; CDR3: CASSVDRSNEKLFF
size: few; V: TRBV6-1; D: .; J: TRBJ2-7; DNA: TGTGCCGCACGGGGCAGGGTCCACGAGCAGTACTTC; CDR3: CAARGRVHEQYF
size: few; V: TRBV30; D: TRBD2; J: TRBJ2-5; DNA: TGTGCCTGGAGTGTACAAAGGCAATTTGGGACTAGCGGGGGCCCTCGTCGGCAAGAGACCCAGTACTTC; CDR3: CAWSVQRQFGTSGGPRRQETQYF
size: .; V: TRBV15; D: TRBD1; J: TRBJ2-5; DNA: TGTGCCACCAGCGTGGACAGGGACCAAGAGACCCAGTACTTC; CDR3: CATSVDRDQETQYF
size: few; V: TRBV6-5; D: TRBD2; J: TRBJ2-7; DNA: TGTGCCAGCAGTTACTCGGGCGGGAGGTCCGAGCAGTACTTC; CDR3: CASSYSGGRSEQYF
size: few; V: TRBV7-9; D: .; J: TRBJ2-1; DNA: TGTGCCAGTGACCGGGACATTTACAATGAGCAGTTCTTC; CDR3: CASDRDIYNEQFF
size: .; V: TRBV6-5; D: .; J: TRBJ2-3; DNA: TGTGCCAGCAGTTACTCAAAGGGCGGAGATACGCAGTATTTT; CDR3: CASSYSKGGDTQYF
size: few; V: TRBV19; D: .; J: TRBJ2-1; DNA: TGTGCCAGTAGACCGGGTCTAAGCTACAATGAGCAGTTCTTC; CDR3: CASRPGLSYNEQFF
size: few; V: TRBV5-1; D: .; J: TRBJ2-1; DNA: TGCGCCAGCAGCACACCAGGACAGCAACCGTCAGATGAGCAGTTCTTC; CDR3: CASSTPGQQPSDEQFF
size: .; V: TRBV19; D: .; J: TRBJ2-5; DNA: TGTGCCAGTAATATAACGCTGGCCGAAGAGACCCAGTACTTC; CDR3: CASNITLAEETQYF
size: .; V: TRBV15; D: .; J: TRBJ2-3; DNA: TGTGCCACCAGCAGAGATCAAGGACAAAGCACAGATACGCAGTATTTT; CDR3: CATSRDQGQSTDTQYF
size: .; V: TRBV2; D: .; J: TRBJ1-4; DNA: TGTGCCTACAAGTGGGGTGTGGCTGAAAAACTGTTTTTT; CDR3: CAYKWGVAEKLFF
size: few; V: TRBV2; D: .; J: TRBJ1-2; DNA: TGTGCCAGCAGTTCTGCCGGAACTAACTATGGCTACACCTTC; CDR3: CASSSAGTNYGYTF
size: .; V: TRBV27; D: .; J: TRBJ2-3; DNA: TGTGCCAGCAGTTTAAGGACGCCTGGAGATACGCAGTATTTT; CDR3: CASSLRTPGDTQYF
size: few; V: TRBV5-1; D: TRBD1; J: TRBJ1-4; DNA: TGCGCCAGCACAATAGGGGGCAGCCATGAAAAACTGTTTTTT; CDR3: CASTIGGSHEKLFF
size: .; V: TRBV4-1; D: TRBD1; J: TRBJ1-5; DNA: TGCGCCAGCAGCCAAGCCGGACAGGACAATCAGCCCCAGCATTTT; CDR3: CASSQAGQDNQPQHF
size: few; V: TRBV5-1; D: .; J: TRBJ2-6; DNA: TGCGCCAGCAGCTTGTCAGGGGCCTCTGGGGCCAACGTCCTGACTTTC; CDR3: CASSLSGASGANVLTF
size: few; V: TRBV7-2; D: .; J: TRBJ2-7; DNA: TGTGCCAGCAGCTTATTGTTGGCAGGTCCATACGAGCAGTACTTC; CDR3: CASSLLLAGPYEQYF
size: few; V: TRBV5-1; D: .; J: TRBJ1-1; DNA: TGCGCCAGCAGCCGTGGTGACAGACTGAACACTGAAGCTTTCTTT; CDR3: CASSRGDRLNTEAFF
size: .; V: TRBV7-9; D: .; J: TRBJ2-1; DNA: TGTGCCAGCAGCTTAGGCAGGGTGAGGGGGACCCGGGCTGGTGAGCAGTTCTTC; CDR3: CASSLGRVRGTRAGEQFF
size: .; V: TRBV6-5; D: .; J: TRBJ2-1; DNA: TGTGCCAGCAGTTACTCGGGAGTCTACAATGAGCAGTTCTTC; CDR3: CASSYSGVYNEQFF
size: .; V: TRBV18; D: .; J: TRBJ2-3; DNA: TGTGCCACCCTCTTGCGGGGAGATACGCAGTATTTT; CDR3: CATLLRGDTQYF
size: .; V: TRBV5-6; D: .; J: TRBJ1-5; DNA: TGTGCCAGCAGCTTGGCCCCACAGAACAATCAGCCCCAGCATTTT; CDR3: CASSLAPQNNQPQHF
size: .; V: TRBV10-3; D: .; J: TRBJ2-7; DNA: TGTGCCATCAGTGAGCGGGAGTACGAGCAGTACTTC; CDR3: CAISEREYEQYF
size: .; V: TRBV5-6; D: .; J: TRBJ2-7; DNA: TGTGCCAGCAGCTTACTGGGACCGCAGACCTACGAGCAGTACTTC; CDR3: CASSLLGPQTYEQYF
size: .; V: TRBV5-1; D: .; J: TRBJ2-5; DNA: TGCGCCAGCAGCCGTGAACGGGGGCAAGAGACCCAGTACTTC; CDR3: CASSRERGQETQYF
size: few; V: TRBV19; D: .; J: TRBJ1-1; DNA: TGTGCCAGTACCGTCACTTGGAACACTGAAGCTTTCTTT; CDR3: CASTVTWNTEAFF
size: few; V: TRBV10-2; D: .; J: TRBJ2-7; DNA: TGCGCCAGCGCCGGGATTTCCTACGAGCAGTACTTC; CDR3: CASAGISYEQYF
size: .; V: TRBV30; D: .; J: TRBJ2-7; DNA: TGTGCCTGGAGTGGGGGGCATAACTACGAGCAGTACTTC; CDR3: CAWSGGHNYEQYF
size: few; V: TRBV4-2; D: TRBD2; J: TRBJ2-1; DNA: TGTGCCAGCAGCTCCCAGCGGGGAGCAGGTGAGCAGTTCTTC; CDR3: CASSSQRGAGEQFF
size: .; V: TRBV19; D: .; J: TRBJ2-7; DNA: TGTGCCAGTAGAACTACGGGCGACCCCTACGAGCAGTACTTC; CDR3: CASRTTGDPYEQYF
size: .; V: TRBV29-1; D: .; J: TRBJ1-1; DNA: TGCAGCGTTGGGGGGAAAATGAACACTGAAGCTTTCTTT; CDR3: CSVGGKMNTEAFF
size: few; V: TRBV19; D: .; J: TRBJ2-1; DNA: TGTGCCGCCGGGCCCCATACTCCGAATGAGCAGTTCTTC; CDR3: CAAGPHTPNEQFF
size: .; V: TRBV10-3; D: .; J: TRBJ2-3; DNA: TGTGCCATCAGGGGCAAACGGGACCACACAGATACGCAGTATTTT; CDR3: CAIRGKRDHTDTQYF
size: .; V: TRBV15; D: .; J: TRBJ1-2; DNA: TGTGCCACCAGGCCAAGGGGGGGTGGCTACACCTTC; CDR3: CATRPRGGGYTF
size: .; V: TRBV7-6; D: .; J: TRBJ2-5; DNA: TGTGCCAGCAGCAACCGACCAGGGGGGTTCCAAGAGACCCAGTACTTC; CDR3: CASSNRPGGFQETQYF
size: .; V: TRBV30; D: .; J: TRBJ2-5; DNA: TGTGCCTGGAGTGTTTTAAACGAAGAGACCCAGTACTTC; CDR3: CAWSVLNEETQYF
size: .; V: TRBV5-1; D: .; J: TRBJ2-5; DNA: TGCGCCAGCAGCTTGGGGTCTCTCCTGTACCAAGAGACCCAGTACTTC; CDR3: CASSLGSLLYQETQYF
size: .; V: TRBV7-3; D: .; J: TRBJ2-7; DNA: TGTGCCAGCCTTCTACCCCAGTACTTC; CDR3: CASLLPQYF
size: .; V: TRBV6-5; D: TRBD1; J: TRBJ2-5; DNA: TGTGCCAGCAGTTACGCGGGACAGGGGATAGAGACCCAGTACTTC; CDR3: CASSYAGQGIETQYF
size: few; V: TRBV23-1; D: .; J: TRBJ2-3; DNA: TGCGCCAGCAGTCAACCGAAAAACAGGGCCACAGATACGCAGTATTTT; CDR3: CASSQPKNRATDTQYF
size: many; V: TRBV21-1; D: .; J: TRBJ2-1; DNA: TGTGCCAGCAGCGGGAAGGCCAATGAGCAGTTCTTC; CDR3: CASSGKANEQFF
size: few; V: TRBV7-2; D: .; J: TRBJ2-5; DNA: TGTGCCAGCAGCTTATCCGGTTTGTACCAAGAGACCCAGTACTTC; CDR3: CASSLSGLYQETQYF
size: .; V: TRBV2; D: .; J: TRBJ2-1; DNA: TGTGCCAGCGGGACTTTTTTGGGTGAGCAGTTCTTC; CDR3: CASGTFLGEQFF
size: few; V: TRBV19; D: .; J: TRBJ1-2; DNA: TGTGCCAGTAGTCGCGGAAAGGACTATGGCTACACCTTC; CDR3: CASSRGKDYGYTF
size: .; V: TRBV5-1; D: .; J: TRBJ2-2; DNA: TGCGCCAGCAGCTTGGTGGTGGGGCCAGGGGAGCTGTTTTTT; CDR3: CASSLVVGPGELFF